This T cell receptor beta chain appears in the sequencing data of a study of sequential checkpoint blockade in melanoma (dated by TCRdb to about 2019). Study-wide context: Patients were assigned by 1:1 randomization to either first-line nivolumab followed by ipilimumab (arm A) or ipilimumab followed by nivolumab (arm B). Maintenance nivolumab was given following each of the two trial sequences. What the research found in general, with its limitations: The response-prediction model combining TCR metrics and mutation burden needs validation in larger, independent patient cohorts.

TCRbeta CDR3 regions were immunosequenced from genomic DNA with the immunoSEQ Assay. Before high-throughput sequencing, genomic DNA was amplified using bias-controlled multiplex PCR. As for the authors' bioinformatics: To quantify the absolute abundance of each unique TCRbeta CDR3 region, the sequences were collapsed and filtered. Clonality, defined as 1 minus Pielou's evenness, was calculated using only productive rearrangements. A previously published method was used to identify clones with significantly greater frequencies in on-treatment samples than in baseline samples. The table comes from immuneACCESS by way of TCRdb, which keeps in-frame sequences with V and J called. Part of the clones is missing from these tables; in studies checked, under half for an unresolved V gene and the rest for unknown reasons. V, J and clone size are those of that table, while D and trimming were read from the DNA. This sample comprises around 20,000 clones, around 72% of them detected only once. The ten top clones hold roughly 34% of the sample.

V drops 4 bases and J drops 4 bases, leaving 17 bases in between. The germline V gene gives CDR1 as SGHAT and CDR2 as FQNNGV. From its cysteine to its phenylalanine, the CDR3 spans 15 amino acids. Kept here is only the CDR3 DNA, which spans 45 bases and is read in frame from base 1. About this clone: Its cognate antigen has yet to be identified. The input lacks base qualities; no much larger clone sits a single base away.

In light of the paper, this sample's treatment or condition label describes: randomized to nivolumab then ipilimumab (arm A) or the reverse (arm B). Prior DNA-damaging chemotherapy had not been received by any trial patient. Thawed PBMCs were sorted on a FACS Aria II flow cytometer to isolate live CD3+CD8+ cells negative for CD19 and CD56. Samples were obtained from patients with melanoma enrolled in CheckMate 064, a randomized, open-label phase II trial of sequential checkpoint blockade. Peripheral blood mononuclear cells were collected by leukapheresis, purified with Ficoll-Paque, and frozen in human serum with roughly 10% DMSO. Immediately after sorting, the purity of the sorted blood CD3+CD8+ cells was confirmed to be >98%, and DNA was then extracted.

The chain employs TRBV11-2 and TRBJ2-7, and possibly TRBD1, on 6 matching bases. The origin of this receptor is a human donor with melanoma. This specimen was CD8+ T cells sorted from blood (inferred from file names), taken from a patient given nivolumab and ipilimumab in sequence. At the DNA level, the sequence is TGTGCCAGCAGCTCTGAACAGGGCGGCTGGTACGAGCAGTACTTC. It translates as CASSSEQGGWYEQYF. Extended through the reference TRBV11-2 and TRBJ2-7 proteins, this CDR3 yields the full variable domain: EAGVAQSPRYKIIEKRQSVAFWCNPISGHATLYWYQQILGQGPKLLIQFQNNGVVDDSQLPKDRFSAERLKGVDSTLKIQPAKLEDSAVYLCASSSEQGGWYEQYFGPGTRLTVT.